The 2 T cell receptor beta chains below all came from one sample that was sequenced in a study of CD8+ T cells in alopecia areata (dated by TCRdb to the late 2010s). Library construction relied on the immunoSEQ multiplex PCR assay. RNA was extracted from all samples and reverse transcribed into cDNA, which served as template for TCR sequencing. TCRdb obtained this table from immuneACCESS and retained in-frame rearrangements with V and J assigned. These tables miss some clones; where compared with another copy, unresolved V genes account for less than half of the shortfall, and the remainder is unexplained. This sample shows 200,000 to 300,000 clones, and none of them turns up only once. Less than 1.5% of the sample comes from the top ten. Pooled mouse cutaneous lymph node cells were stained for CD4, CD8alpha, NKG2D, NKG2ACE and other markers, then sorted on a BD Influx. Sequenced material: CD4+ T cells sorted from a lymph node. These receptors were collected from a C3H/HeJ mouse with alopecia areata. Mice belonging to this strain carry MHC haplotype H2-k.

For this clone: Germline and genes: mouse. CDR3 sequence reads: CTCSAGQPNTGQLYF. The CDR3 bases that were read are TGCACCTGCAGTGCAGGACAGCCAAACACCGGG. The V and J genes are TRBV1 and TRBJ2-2; D is possibly TRBD1 (5 bases). The read ends 4 residues shy of where the CDR3 ends; the end is completed using the germline J gene. Trimming took 1 base from V and 0 from J, leaving 6 bases between them. Germline V lookup: CDR1 NSQYPW, CDR2 LRSPGD (reference sequence). The CDR3 length is 15 residues.

Regarding this clone: The genes and germline here are from mouse. Different DNA sequences within this sample yield the same CDR3. The CDR3 loop is CASGDVGGAAETLYF. The sequenced CDR3 bases are TGTGCCAGCGGTGATGTTGGGGGGGCTGCAGAA. V gene TRBV13-2 combines with J gene TRBJ2-3; 9 nucleotides align to TRBD2. The read ends 4 residues shy of where the CDR3 ends; the end is completed using the germline J gene. The CDR3 length is 15 residues. Germline-derived CDR1 and CDR2 are NNHNN and SYGAGS (reference sequence). V shed 0 bases, J shed 2 bases, and the junction held 1 base outside the gene matches.